The entry below describes one TCR beta chain. Its matching antigen is unknown. The data derive from a study of brain metastases from non-small cell lung cancer. Study findings and constraints: In 50% to 80% of brain metastases, T-cell clones were expanded compared with matched primary tumors. Metastases had sparse T cells but largely shared repertoires with primaries. Brain metastases had lower T-cell infiltration than primary tumors.

This CDR3 spans 10 amino acids. The V end was cut by 1 base, the J end by 11 bases, with 3 bases between. In germline, CDR1 is MNHNS, CDR2 SASEGT. Measured with immunoSEQ multiplex PCR; TCRdb has only the in-frame clones, and not every one. The table has some 5,000 clones, 65% to 90% seen once. The chain couples TRBV6-1 to TRBJ1-5; D is unresolved. This clonotype was obtained from a donor at least 40 years old with non-small cell lung cancer. The material sequenced was primary lung tumor tissue. The CDR3: CASSEETQHF. DNA of the CDR3: TGTGCCAGCAGTGAAGAGACCCAGCATTTT.